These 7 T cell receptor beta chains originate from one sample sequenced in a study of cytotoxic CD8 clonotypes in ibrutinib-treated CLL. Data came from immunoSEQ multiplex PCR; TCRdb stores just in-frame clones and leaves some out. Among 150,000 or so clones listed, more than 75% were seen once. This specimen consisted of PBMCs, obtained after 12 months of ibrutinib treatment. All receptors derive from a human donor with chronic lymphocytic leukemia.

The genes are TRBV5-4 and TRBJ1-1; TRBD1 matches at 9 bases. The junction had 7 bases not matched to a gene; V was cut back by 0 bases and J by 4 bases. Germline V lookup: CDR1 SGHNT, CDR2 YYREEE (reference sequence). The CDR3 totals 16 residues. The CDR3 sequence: CASSLGTGDLATEAFF. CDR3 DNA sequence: TGTGCCAGCAGCTTGGGGACAGGGGATTTGGCCACTGAAGCTTTCTTT.

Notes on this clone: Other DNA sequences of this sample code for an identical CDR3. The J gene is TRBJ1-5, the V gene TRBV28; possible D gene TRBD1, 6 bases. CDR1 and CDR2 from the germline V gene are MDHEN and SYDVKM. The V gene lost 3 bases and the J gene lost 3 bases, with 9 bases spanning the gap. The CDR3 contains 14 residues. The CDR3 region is CASSLGGFNQPQHF. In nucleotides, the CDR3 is TGTGCCAGCAGTTTGGGGGGCTTCAATCAGCCCCAGCATTTT. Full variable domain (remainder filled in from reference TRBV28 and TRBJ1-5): DVKVTQSSRYLVKRTGEKVFLECVQDMDHENMFWYRQDPGLGLRLIYFSYDVKMKEKGDIPEGYSVSREKKERFSLILESASTNQTSMYLCASSLGGFNQPQHFGDGTRLSIL.

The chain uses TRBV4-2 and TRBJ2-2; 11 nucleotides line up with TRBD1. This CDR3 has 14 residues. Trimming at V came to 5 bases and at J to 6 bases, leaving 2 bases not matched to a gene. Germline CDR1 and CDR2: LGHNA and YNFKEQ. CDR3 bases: TGTGCCAGCAGCGGGACAGGGGGGGCCGGGGAGCTGTTTTTT. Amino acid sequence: CASSGTGGAGELFF.

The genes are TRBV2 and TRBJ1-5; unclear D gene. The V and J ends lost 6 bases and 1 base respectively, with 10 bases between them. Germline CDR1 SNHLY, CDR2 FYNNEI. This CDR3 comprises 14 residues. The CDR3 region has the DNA TGTGCCAGCAGCCCACCGGGGAGCAATCAGCCCCAGCATTTT. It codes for CASSPPGSNQPQHF.

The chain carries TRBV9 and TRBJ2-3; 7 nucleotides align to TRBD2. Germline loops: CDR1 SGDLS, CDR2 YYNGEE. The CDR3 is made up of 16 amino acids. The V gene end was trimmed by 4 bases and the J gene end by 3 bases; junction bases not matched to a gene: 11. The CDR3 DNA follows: TGTGCCAGCAGCTATGGGACTAACGGGAGAACAGATACGCAGTATTTT. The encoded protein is CASSYGTNGRTDTQYF.

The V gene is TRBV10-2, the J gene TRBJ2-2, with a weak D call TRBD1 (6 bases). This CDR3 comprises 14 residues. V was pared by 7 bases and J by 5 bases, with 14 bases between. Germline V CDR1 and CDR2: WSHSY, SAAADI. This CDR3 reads CASTASRGTGELFF. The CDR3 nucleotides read TGCGCCAGCACCGCCTCAAGGGGGACCGGGGAGCTGTTTTTT.

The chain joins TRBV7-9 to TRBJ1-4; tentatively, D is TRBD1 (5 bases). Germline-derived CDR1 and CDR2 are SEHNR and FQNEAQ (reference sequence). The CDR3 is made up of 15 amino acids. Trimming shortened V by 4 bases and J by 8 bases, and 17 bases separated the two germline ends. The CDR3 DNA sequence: TGTGCCAGCAGCTCCCCAGGGAGCGTCGGGGAAAAACTGTTTTTT. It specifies CASSSPGSVGEKLFF.